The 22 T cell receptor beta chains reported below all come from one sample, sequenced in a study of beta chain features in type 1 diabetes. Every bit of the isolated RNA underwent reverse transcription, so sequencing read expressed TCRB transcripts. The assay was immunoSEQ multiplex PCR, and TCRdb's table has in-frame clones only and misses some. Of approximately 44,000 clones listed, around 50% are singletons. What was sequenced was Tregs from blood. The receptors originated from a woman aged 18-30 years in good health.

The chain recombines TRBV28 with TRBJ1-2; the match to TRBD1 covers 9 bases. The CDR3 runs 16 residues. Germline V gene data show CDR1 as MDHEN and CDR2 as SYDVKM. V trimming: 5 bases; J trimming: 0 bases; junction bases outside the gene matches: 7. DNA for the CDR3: TGTGCCAGCAGTCCCGGGACAGGGAGAACTAACTATGGCTACACCTTC. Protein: CASSPGTGRTNYGYTF.

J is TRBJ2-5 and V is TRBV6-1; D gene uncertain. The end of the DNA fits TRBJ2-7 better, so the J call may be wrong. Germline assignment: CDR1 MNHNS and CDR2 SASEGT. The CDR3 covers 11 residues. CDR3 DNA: TGTGCCAGCGGCTGGGCCTACGAGCAGTACTTC. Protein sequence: CASGWAYEQYF.

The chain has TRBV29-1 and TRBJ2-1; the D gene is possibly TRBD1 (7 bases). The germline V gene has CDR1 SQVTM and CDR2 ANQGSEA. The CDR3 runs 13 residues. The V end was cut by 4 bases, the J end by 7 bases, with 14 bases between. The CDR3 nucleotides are TGCAGCGTTGGAACCAGGGGGAGGAATGAGCAGTTCTTC. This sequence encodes CSVGTRGRNEQFF.

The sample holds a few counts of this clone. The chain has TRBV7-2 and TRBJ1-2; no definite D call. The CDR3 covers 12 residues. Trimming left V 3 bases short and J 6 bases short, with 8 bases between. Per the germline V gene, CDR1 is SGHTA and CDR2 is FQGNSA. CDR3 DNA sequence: TGTGCCAGCAGCTTTCCGGGGAATGGCTACACCTTC. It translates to CASSFPGNGYTF.

CDR3 sequence reads: CASSHGGTGVYEQYF. CDR3 sequence (DNA): TGTGCCAGCAGCCACGGGGGGACAGGGGTTTACGAGCAGTACTTC. V gene TRBV6-6 combines with J gene TRBJ2-7, with 10 bases lining up with TRBD1. The CDR3 covers 15 residues. With 6 bases clipped from V and 4 bases from J, the junction kept 9 bases outside the gene matches. Germline CDR1 MNHNY, CDR2 SVGAGI (reference sequence).

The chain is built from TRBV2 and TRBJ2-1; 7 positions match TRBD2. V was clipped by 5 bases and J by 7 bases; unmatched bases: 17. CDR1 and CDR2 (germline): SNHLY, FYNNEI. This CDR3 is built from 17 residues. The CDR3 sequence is CASSPLRLARGKNEQFF. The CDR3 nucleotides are TGTGCCAGCAGTCCATTACGACTAGCCCGGGGTAAGAATGAGCAGTTCTTC.

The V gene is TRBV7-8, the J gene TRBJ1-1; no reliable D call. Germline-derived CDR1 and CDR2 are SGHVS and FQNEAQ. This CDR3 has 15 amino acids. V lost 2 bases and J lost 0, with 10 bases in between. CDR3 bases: TGTGCCAGCAGCTTATCTTTACTCATGAACACTGAAGCTTTCTTT. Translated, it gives CASSLSLLMNTEAFF.

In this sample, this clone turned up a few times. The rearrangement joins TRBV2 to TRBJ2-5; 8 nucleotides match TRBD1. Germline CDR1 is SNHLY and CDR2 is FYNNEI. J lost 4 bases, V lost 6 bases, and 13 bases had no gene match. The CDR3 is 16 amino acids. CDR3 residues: CASSGGTGRSGETQYF. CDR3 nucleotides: TGTGCCAGCAGCGGCGGGACAGGTCGCTCGGGAGAGACCCAGTACTTC. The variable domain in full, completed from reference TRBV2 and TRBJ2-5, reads EPEVTQTPSHQVTQMGQEVILRCVPISNHLYFYWYRQILGQKVEFLVSFYNNEISEKSEIFDDQFSVERPDGSNFTLKIRSTKLEDSAMYFCASSGGTGRSGETQYFGPGTRLLVL.

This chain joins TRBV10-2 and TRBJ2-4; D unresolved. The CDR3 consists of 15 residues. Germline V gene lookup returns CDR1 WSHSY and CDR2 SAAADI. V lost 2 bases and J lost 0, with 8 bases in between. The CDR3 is CASSETSVAKNIQYF. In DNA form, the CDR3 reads TGCGCCAGCAGTGAGACAAGCGTAGCCAAAAACATTCAGTACTTC.

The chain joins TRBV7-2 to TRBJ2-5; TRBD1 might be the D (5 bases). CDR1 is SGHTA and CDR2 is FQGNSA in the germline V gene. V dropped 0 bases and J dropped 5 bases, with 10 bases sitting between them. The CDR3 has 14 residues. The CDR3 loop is CASSLAGRAETQYF. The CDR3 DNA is TGTGCCAGCAGCTTAGCGGGCAGGGCCGAGACCCAGTACTTC. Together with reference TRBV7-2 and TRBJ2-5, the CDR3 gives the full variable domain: GAGVSQSPSNKVTEKGKDVELRCDPISGHTALYWYRQSLGQGLEFLIYFQGNSAPDKSGLPSDRFSAERTGGSVSTLTIQRTQQEDSAVYLCASSLAGRAETQYFGPGTRLLVL.

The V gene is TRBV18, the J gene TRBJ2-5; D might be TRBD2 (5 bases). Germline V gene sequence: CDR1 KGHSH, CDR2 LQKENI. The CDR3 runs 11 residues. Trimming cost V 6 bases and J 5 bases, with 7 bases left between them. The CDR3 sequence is CASSRVETQYF. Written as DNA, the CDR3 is TGTGCCAGCTCGAGGGTCGAGACCCAGTACTTC.

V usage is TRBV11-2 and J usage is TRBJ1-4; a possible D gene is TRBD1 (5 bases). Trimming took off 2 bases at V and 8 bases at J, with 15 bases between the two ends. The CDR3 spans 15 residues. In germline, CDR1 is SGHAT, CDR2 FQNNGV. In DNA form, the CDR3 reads TGTGCCAGCAGCTTAAGCGGGGCACGTACCGAAAAACTGTTTTTT. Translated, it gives CASSLSGARTEKLFF.

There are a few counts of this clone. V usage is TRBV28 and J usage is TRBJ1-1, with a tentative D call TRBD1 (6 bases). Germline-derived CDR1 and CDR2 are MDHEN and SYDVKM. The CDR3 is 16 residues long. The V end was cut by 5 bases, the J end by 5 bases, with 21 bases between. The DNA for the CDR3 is TGTGCCAGCAGTCCCTCTTACAGGATAAGGGGGACTGAAGCTTTCTTT. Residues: CASSPSYRIRGTEAFF. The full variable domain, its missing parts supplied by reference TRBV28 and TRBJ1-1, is DVKVTQSSRYLVKRTGEKVFLECVQDMDHENMFWYRQDPGLGLRLIYFSYDVKMKEKGDIPEGYSVSREKKERFSLILESASTNQTSMYLCASSPSYRIRGTEAFFGQGTRLTVV.

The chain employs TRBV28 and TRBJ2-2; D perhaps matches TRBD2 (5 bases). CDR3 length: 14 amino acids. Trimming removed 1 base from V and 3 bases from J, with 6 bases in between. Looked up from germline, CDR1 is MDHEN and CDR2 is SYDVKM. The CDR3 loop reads CASSLFGDTGELFF. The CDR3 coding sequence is TGTGCCAGCAGTTTATTCGGGGACACCGGGGAGCTGTTTTTT.

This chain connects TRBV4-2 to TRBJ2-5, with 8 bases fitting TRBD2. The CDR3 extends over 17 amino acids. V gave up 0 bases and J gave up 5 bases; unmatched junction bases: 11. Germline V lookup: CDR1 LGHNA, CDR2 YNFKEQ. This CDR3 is CASSQDRGGTSGETQYF. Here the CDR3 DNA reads TGTGCCAGCAGCCAAGATCGGGGGGGGACTAGTGGCGAGACCCAGTACTTC.

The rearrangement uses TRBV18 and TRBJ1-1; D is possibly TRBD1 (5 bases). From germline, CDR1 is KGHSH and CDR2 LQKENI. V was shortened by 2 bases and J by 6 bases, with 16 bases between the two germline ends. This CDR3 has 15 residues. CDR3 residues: CASSPVGGSLSEAFF. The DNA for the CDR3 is TGTGCCAGCTCACCAGTCGGGGGGTCTTTATCTGAAGCTTTCTTT.

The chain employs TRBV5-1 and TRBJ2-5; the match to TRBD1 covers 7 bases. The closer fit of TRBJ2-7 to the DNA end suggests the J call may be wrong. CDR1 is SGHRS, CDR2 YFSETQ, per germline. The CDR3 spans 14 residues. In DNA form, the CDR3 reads TGCGCCAGCAACCAAGCCACAGGGGTCTACGAGCAGTACTTC. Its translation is CASNQATGVYEQYF.

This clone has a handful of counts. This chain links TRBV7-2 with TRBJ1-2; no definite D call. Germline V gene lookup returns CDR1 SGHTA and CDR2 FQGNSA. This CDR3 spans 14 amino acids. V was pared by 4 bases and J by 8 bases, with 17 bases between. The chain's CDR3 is CASSSSEGAVGYTF. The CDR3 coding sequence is TGTGCCAGCAGCTCCTCTGAGGGAGCAGTCGGCTACACCTTC. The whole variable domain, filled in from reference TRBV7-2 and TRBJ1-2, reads GAGVSQSPSNKVTEKGKDVELRCDPISGHTALYWYRQSLGQGLEFLIYFQGNSAPDKSGLPSDRFSAERTGGSVSTLTIQRTQQEDSAVYLCASSSSEGAVGYTFGSGTRLTVV.

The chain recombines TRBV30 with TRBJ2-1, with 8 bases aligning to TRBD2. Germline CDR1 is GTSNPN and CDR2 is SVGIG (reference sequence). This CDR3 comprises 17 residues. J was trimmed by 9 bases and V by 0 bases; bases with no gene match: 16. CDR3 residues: CAWSVFRGGAVVGEQFF. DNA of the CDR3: TGTGCCTGGAGTGTATTTCGGGGGGGCGCCGTCGTTGGTGAGCAGTTCTTC.

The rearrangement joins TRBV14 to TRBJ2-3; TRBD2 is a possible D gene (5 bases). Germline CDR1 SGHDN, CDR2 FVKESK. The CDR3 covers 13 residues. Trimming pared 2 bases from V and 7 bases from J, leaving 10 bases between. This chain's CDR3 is CASSQLDFNTQYF. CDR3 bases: TGTGCCAGCAGCCAACTGGACTTCAATACGCAGTATTTT.

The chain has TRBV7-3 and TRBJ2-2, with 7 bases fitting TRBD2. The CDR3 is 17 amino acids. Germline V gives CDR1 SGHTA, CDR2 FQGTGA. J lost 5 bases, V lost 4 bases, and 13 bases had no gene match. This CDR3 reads CASSSRSGSGLTGELFF. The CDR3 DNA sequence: TGTGCCAGCAGCTCCCGTTCAGGTAGCGGGCTTACCGGGGAGCTGTTTTTT.

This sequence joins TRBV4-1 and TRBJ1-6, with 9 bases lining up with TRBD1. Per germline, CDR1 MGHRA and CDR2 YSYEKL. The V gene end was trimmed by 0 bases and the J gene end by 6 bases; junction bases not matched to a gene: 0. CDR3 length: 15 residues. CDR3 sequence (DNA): TGCGCCAGCAGCCAAGAGGACAGGGGTAATTCACCCCTCCACTTT. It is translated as CASSQEDRGNSPLHF.